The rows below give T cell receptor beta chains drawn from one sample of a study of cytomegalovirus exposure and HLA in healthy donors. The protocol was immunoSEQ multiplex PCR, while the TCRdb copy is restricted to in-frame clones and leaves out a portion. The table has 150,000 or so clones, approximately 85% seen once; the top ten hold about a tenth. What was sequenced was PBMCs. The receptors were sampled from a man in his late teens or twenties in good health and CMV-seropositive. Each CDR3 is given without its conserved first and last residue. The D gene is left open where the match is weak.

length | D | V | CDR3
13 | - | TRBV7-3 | ASSISGHYNSPLH
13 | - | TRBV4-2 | ASSQDRGTSYEQY
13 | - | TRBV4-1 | ASSQALGATDTQY
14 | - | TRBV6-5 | ASSYFHDRPNEKLF
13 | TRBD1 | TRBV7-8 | ASRNRGRDSETQY
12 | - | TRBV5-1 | ASSQSQGYNEQF
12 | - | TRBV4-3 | ASSQDLAGSEAF
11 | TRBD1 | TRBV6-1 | ASSTTGDYGYT
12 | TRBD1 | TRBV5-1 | ASGPGQTTYEQY
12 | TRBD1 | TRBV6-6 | ASSRTGGVYGYT
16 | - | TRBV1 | TSRRGCCGGGAYNEQF
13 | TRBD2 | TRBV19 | ASSIDGGGTDTQY
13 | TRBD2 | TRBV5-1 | ASSPGLAGGDTQY
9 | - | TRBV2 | ASSLRYGYT
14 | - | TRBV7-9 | ASSYPTGQKAYEQY
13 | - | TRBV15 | ATSRYGSGANVLT
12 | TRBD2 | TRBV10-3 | AISGGLGYYEQY
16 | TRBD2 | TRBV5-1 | ASSLDPGLAGGADEQY
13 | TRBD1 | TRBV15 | ATRKDRGMNTEAF
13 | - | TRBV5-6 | ASSLGQTSPYEQY
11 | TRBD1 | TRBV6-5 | ATRRQGGDEQY
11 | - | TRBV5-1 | ASSLWSADTQY
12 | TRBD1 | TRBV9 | ASSVGDRNQPQH
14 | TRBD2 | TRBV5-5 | ASSLRGTSRSYEQY
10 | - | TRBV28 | ASSLDGPAQY
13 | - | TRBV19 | ASSIFPSYSYEQY